This T cell receptor (beta chain) is from a study of Ad26.COV2.S vaccination and SARS-CoV-2 variants. Study background: Donor participated within the Ad26.COV2.S arm of the COV1001 trial.

Treatment denoted: around 19 received Ad26.COV2.S at low or high dose, single or two shots; several received placebo; per-sample allocation not given. At day 63 after the first vaccine or placebo injection, samples were drawn. Trimming left V 5 bases short and J 3 bases short, with 19 bases between. CDR3 size: 16 residues. The V gene's germline CDR1 is MDHEN and CDR2 SYDVKM. Clones were sequenced by immunoSEQ multiplex PCR, and TCRdb holds only the in-frame ones, with some missing. The sample comprises around 370,000 clones, around 84% of which are singletons, and 3% to 4% rests with the top ten. This sequence was found in a person aged 18-60 years who received the Ad26.COV2.S COVID-19 vaccine or a placebo. V is TRBV28 and J is TRBJ2-5; D is unclear. Sequencing was performed on peripheral blood, taken in a trial of Ad26.COV2.S vaccine versus placebo. The CDR3 sequence: CASSHSSSGLEETQYF. The DNA for the CDR3 is TGTGCCAGCAGTCACTCCTCCTCGGGTCTCGAAGAGACCCAGTACTTC.